The 8 T cell receptor beta chains below all came from one sample that was sequenced in a study of OX40 agonist ivuxolimab in advanced cancers. Method: immunoSEQ multiplex PCR; TCRdb's copy keeps in-frame clones and lacks some. The sample includes some 130,000 clones, 85% to 95% of them seen just once. Sequenced material: CD4+ or CD8+ T cells sorted from blood, taken in a trial of the OX40 agonist ivuxolimab. The receptors were sampled from an adult with an advanced solid tumor such as melanoma, head and neck, liver or kidney cancer.

Worth noting for this clone: One end of the junction does not line up with germline, which may come from a read error. Additional DNA sequences in this sample encode the identical CDR3. The chain carries TRBV18 and TRBJ1-4; D possibly corresponds to TRBD1 (6 bases). Germline V gene lookup returns CDR1 KGHSH and CDR2 LQKENI. The CDR3 runs to 18 residues. In nucleotides, the CDR3 is TGTGCCAGCTCACCACCGGGACACCTAGTTGCAACTAATGAAAAGCTGTTTTTT. Translating it yields CASSPPGHLVATNEKLFF. Supplemented by reference TRBV18 and TRBJ1-4, the full variable domain reads NAGVMQNPRHLVRRRGQEARLRCSPMKGHSHVYWYRQLPEEGLKFMVYLQKENIIDESGMPKERFSAEFPKEGPSILRIQQVVRGDSAAYFCASSPPGHLVATNEKLFFGSGTQLSVL.

The chain links TRBV5-1 to TRBJ2-1; 12 nucleotides agree with TRBD1. The V gene's germline CDR1 is SGHRS and CDR2 YFSETQ. V gave up 4 bases and J gave up 5 bases; unmatched junction bases: 4. CDR3 length: 15 residues. This chain's CDR3 is CASSTGTGGHNEQFF. CDR3 DNA sequence: TGCGCCAGCAGCACCGGGACAGGGGGCCACAATGAGCAGTTCTTC.

J is TRBJ2-7 and V is TRBV2, with a possible D match to TRBD1 (5 bases). The CDR3 is 11 residues long. With 6 bases removed from V and 12 bases from J, the gap between germline ends came to 15 bases. Germline CDR1 reads SNHLY; CDR2 reads FYNNEI. CDR3 DNA: TGTGCCAGCAGACCCCAAAGTCAGGGGTACTTC. Protein sequence: CASRPQSQGYF.

For the CDR3, the DNA is TGTGCCAGCAGGACTAGCGGGGGGCCCCCCGAGCAGTACTTC. The encoded protein is CASRTSGGPPEQYF. The chain links TRBV7-2 to TRBJ2-7, with 13 bases that match TRBD2. Germline CDR1 SGHTA, CDR2 FQGNSA. Trimming at V came to 6 bases and at J to 6 bases, leaving 5 bases not matched to a gene. The CDR3 length is 14 residues.

The chain combines TRBV28 with TRBJ1-4; D is possibly TRBD1 (5 bases). The CDR3 spans 16 residues. Trimming took off 3 bases at V and 4 bases at J, with 15 bases between the two ends. Germline CDR1 and CDR2: MDHEN and SYDVKM. The CDR3 spells CASSLWGGSGNEKLFF. The CDR3 nucleotides are TGTGCCAGCAGTTTGTGGGGGGGGTCAGGTAATGAAAAACTGTTTTTT.

The CDR3 DNA reads as TGCGCCAGCAGCCCACCTCTTAACACTGAAGCTTTCTTT. Protein product: CASSPPLNTEAFF. The rearrangement uses TRBV4-1 and TRBJ1-1, with D uncertain. The CDR3 sequence is 13 residues long. Germline V CDR1 and CDR2: MGHRA, YSYEKL. The V end lost 4 bases, the J end lost 2 bases, and 8 bases lay between the germline ends.

J is TRBJ2-7 and V is TRBV11-2, with 10 nucleotides matching TRBD2. V dropped 2 bases and J dropped 2; count of bases not matched to a gene: 9. The CDR3 consists of 17 residues. Germline assignment: CDR1 SGHAT and CDR2 FQNNGV. The CDR3 reads CASSLFGDSGGTYEQYF. Here the CDR3 DNA reads TGTGCCAGCAGCTTATTTGGGGATAGCGGGGGGACCTACGAGCAGTACTTC.

V is TRBV27 and J is TRBJ1-3; 7 bases map to TRBD1. With V trimmed by 5 bases and J by 2 bases, 15 bases remained unmatched. This CDR3 has 18 residues. Germline lookup yields CDR1 MNHEY and CDR2 SMNVEV (reference sequence). The CDR3 region is CASSPRQGGRGPGNTIYF. CDR3 DNA: TGTGCCAGCAGTCCTCGACAGGGAGGAAGGGGGCCTGGAAACACCATATATTTT.